This TCR beta chain was sequenced in a study of T cells in localized non-small cell lung cancer. General study results and limits: A denser population of T cells in blood accompanied longer overall survival. Tumor samples were not multi-region, leaving intratumor heterogeneity unexcluded. Paired adjacent lung recovered a median roughly 54 of the top 100 tumor clones. There was higher T cell clonality in uninvolved adjacent lung than in tumor, and it was highest there.

Data came from immunoSEQ multiplex PCR; TCRdb stores just in-frame clones and leaves some out. The sample carries about 27,000 clones, 75% to 85% recorded once. As concerns this clone: The antigen is undetermined.

The clonotype was recovered from a woman aged 35 to 75 with stage I lung adenocarcinoma. The input for sequencing was peripheral blood, taken before any cancer treatment.

The CDR3 sequence is CASSLNRDGQPQHF. CDR3 sequence (DNA): TGTGCCAGCAGTTTAAACAGGGACGGTCAGCCCCAGCATTTT. V is TRBV27 and J is TRBJ1-5, with D perhaps TRBD1 (6 bases). With 2 bases removed from V and 6 bases from J, the gap between germline ends came to 11 bases. This CDR3 contains 14 residues. Germline V gene data show CDR1 as MNHEY and CDR2 as SMNVEV (reference sequence).